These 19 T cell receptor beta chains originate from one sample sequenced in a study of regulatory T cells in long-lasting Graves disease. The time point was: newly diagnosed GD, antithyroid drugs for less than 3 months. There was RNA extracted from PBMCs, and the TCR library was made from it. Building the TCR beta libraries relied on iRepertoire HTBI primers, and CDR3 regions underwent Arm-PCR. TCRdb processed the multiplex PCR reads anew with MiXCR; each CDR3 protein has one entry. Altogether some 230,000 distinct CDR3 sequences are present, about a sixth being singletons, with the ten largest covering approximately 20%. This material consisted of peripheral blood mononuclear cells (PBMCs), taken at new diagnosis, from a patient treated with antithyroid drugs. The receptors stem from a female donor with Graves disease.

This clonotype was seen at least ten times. CDR3 nucleotide sequence: TGTGCCAGCAGACGGGGACAGGCTTTTAGTGAAAAACTGTTTTTT. Its protein is CASRRGQAFSEKLFF. The chain employs TRBV5-8 and TRBJ1-4; 8 positions match TRBD1. Germline CDR1 and CDR2: SGHTS and YDEGEE. Trimming at V came to 5 bases and at J to 7 bases, leaving 10 bases not matched to a gene. The CDR3 covers 15 residues.

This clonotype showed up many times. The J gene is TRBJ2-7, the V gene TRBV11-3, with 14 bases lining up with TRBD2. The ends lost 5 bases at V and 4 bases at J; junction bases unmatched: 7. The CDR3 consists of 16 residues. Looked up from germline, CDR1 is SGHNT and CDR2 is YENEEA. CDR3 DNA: TGTGCCAGCAGCATGAGGGGGACTAGCGGGAGTTACGAGCAGTACTTC. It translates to CASSMRGTSGSYEQYF.

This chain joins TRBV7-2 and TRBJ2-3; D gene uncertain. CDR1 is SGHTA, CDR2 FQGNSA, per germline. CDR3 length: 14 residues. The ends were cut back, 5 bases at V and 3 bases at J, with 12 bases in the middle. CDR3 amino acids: CASSRRLGTDTQYF. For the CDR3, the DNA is TGTGCCAGCAGCCGGCGGTTAGGGACAGATACGCAGTATTTT.

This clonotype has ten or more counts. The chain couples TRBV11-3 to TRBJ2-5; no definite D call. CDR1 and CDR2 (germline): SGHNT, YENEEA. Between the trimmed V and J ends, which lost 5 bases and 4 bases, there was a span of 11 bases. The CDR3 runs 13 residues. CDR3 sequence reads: CASSLSMGETQYF. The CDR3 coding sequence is TGTGCCAGCAGCCTATCCATGGGAGAGACCCAGTACTTC.

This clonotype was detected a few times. CDR3 DNA: TGTGCCAGCAGCGAGGGCCCCTACAATGAGCAGTTCTTC. This translates into CASSEGPYNEQFF. The chain carries TRBV14 and TRBJ2-1; perhaps TRBD2 as D (5 bases). There are 13 residues in the CDR3. Trimming removed 5 bases at V and 2 bases at J, with 7 bases between. CDR1 and CDR2 from the germline V gene are SGHDN and FVKESK. Together with reference TRBV14 and TRBJ2-1, the CDR3 gives the full variable domain: EAGVTQFPSHSVIEKGQTVTLRCDPISGHDNLYWYRRVMGKEIKFLLHFVKESKQDESGMPNNRFLAERTGGTYSTLKVQPAELEDSGVYFCASSEGPYNEQFFGPGTRLTVL.

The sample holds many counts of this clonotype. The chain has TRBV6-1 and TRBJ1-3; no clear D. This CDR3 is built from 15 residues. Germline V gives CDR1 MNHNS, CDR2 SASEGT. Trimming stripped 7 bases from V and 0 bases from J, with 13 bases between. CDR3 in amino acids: CASTVHGSSGNTIYF. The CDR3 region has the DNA TGTGCCAGCACCGTACATGGGAGCTCTGGAAACACCATATATTTT.

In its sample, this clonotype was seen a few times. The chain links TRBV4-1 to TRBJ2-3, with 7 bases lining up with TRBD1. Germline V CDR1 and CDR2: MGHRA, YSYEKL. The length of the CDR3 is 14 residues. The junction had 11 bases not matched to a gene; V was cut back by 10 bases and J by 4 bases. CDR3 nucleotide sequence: TGCGCCACCCAGACCCGACAGGGCCCAGATACGCAGTATTTT. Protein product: CATQTRQGPDTQYF.

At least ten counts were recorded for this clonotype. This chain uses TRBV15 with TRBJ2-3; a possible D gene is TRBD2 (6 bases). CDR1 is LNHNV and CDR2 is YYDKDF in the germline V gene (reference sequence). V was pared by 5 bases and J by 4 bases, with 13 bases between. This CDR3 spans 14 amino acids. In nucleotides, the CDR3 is TGTGCCACCAGCGGCTGGCGGGGCTCAGATACGCAGTATTTT. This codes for CATSGWRGSDTQYF.

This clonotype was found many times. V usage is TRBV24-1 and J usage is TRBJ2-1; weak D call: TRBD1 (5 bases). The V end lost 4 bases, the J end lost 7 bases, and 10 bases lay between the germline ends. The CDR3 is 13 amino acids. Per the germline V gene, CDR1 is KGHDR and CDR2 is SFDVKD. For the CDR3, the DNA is TGTGCCACCAGTGACCCCGGACAAAATGAGCAGTTCTTC. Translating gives CATSDPGQNEQFF.

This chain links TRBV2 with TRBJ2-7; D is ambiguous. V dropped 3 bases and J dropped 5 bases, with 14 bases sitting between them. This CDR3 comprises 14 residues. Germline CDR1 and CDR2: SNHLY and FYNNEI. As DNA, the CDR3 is TGTGCCAGCAGTGAGCCGGGCAGGTTCGACGAGCAGTACTTC. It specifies CASSEPGRFDEQYF.

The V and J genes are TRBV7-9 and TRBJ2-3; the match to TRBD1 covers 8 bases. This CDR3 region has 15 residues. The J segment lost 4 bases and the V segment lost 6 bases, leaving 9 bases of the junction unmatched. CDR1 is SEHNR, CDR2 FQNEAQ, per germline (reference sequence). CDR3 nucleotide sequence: TGTGCCAGCAGGTTGGCAGGGGGCAAGGCAGATACGCAGTATTTT. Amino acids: CASRLAGGKADTQYF.

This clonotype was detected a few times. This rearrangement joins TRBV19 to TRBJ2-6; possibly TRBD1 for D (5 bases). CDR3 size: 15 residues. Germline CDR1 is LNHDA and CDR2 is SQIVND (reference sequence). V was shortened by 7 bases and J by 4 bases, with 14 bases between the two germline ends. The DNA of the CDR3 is TGTGCCAGTAATACAGGATCCCTCGGGGCCAACGTCCTGACTTTC. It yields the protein CASNTGSLGANVLTF.

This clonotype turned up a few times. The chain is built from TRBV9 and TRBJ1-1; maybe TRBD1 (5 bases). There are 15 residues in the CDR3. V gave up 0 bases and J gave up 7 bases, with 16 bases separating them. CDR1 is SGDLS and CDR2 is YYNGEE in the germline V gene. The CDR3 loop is CASSVGGGEGIEAFF. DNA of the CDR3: TGTGCCAGCAGCGTAGGGGGGGGTGAGGGCATTGAAGCTTTCTTT.

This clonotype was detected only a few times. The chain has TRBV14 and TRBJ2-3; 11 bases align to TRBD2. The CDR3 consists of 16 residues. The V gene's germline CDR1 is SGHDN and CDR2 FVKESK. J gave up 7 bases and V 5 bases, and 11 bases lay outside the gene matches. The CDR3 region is CASSLGLAEGKNTQYF. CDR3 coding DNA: TGTGCCAGCAGCTTGGGACTAGCGGAAGGGAAGAATACGCAGTATTTT.

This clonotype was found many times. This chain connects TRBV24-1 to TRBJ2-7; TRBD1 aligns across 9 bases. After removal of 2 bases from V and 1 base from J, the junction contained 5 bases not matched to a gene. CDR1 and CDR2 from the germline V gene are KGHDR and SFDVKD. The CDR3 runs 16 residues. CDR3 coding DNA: TGTGCCACCAGTGATTCGCCGGGACAGGGATCCTACGAGCAGTACTTC. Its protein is CATSDSPGQGSYEQYF.

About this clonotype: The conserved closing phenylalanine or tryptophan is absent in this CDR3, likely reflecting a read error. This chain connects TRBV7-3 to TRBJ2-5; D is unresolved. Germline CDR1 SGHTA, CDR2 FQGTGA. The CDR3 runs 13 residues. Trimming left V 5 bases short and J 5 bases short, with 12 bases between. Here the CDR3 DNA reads TGTGCCAGCAGCCTGGGGTACGCGGAGACCCAGTACATC. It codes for CASSLGYAETQYI.

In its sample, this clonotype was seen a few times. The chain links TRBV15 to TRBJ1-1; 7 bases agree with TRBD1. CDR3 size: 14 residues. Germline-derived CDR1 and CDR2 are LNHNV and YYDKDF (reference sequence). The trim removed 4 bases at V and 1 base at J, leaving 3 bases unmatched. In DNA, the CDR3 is TGTGCCACCAGCACCAGACAGGGGAACACTGAAGCTTTCTTT. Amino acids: CATSTRQGNTEAFF.

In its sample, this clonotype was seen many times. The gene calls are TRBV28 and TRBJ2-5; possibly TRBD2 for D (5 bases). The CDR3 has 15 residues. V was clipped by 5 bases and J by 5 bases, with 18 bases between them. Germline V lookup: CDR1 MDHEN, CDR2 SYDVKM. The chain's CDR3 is CASSGSLNPLETQYF. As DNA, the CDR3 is TGTGCCAGCAGTGGGAGTCTGAACCCGTTGGAGACCCAGTACTTC.

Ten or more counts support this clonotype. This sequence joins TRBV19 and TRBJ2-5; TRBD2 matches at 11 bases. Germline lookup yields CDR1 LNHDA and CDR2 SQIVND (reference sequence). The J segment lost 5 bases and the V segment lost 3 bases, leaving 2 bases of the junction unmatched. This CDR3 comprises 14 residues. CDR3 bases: TGTGCCAGTAGTATTTCTAGCGGGAGGGAGACCCAGTACTTC. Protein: CASSISSGRETQYF. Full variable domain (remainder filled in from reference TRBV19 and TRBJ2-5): DGGITQSPKYLFRKEGQNVTLSCEQNLNHDAMYWYRQDPGQGLRLIYYSQIVNDFQKGDIAEGYSVSREKKESFPLTVTSAQKNPTAFYLCASSISSGRETQYFGPGTRLLVL.